The TCR beta chain described here comes from a study of cytomegalovirus exposure and HLA in healthy donors. Study details: Earlier findings included more than 95 million unique TCR beta sequences obtained from approximately 170 million T cells.

Note on this clone: What it recognizes is unknown.

Both 60 Vbeta primers and 13 Jbeta primers went into the PCR. Assay: immunoSEQ multiplex PCR; the TCRdb copy retains only in-frame clones and omits some. This sample has roughly 120,000 clones, with approximately 80% found just once. The germline CDR1 and CDR2 sequences are SGHRS and YFSETQ. The CDR3 length is 16 residues. Trimming removed 5 bases from V and 4 bases from J; junction bases left unmatched: 7. Study outcomes and limitations: A later examination showed that TCR association rates differed by HLA locus, with DRB1 most and HLA-C fewest. Association of 16,951 TCR beta sequences with HLA alleles was found at 0.05 false discovery rate in a later analysis. The majority of CMV-associated TCR beta chains were reported as apparently HLA-restricted in a later analysis.

The TCR originated in a woman in her thirties or forties in good health and CMV-seropositive. The chain is built from TRBV5-1 and TRBJ2-3, with 13 nucleotides matching TRBD2. The sequenced sample consisted of PBMCs. The CDR3 coding sequence is TGCGCCAGCAGTTTTAGACTAGCGGGGGGCCCAGATACGCAGTATTTT. Encoded protein: CASSFRLAGGPDTQYF. The whole variable domain, filled in from reference TRBV5-1 and TRBJ2-3, reads KAGVTQTPRYLIKTRGQQVTLSCSPISGHRSVSWYQQTPGQGLQFLFEYFSETQRNKGNFPGRFSGRQFSNSRSEMNVSTLELGDSALYLCASSFRLAGGPDTQYFGPGTRLTVL.